This T cell receptor beta chain derives from a study of regulatory T cells in long-lasting Graves disease. Researchers made TCR beta libraries by using iRepertoire HTBI primers and running Arm-PCR on CDR3 regions. Via MiXCR, TCRdb re-called the multiplex PCR reads, giving one row per CDR3 protein. The sample has 350,000 to 450,000 distinct CDR3 sequences; roughly 12% are singletons. The CDR3 contains 15 residues. V was trimmed by 6 bases and J by 5 bases, leaving 17 bases between them. CDR1 SGHAT and CDR2 FQNNGV come from the germline V gene. The time point is: newly diagnosed GD, antithyroid drugs for less than 3 months. There was RNA extracted from PBMCs, and the TCR library was made from it. Separately, the same data were catalogued under a study of T cells in Graves' hyperthyroidism and ophthalmopathy.

The rearrangement joins TRBV11-2 to TRBJ1-5; maybe TRBD1 (6 bases). This sequence was found in a woman younger than 35 with Graves disease. The source was peripheral blood mononuclear cells (PBMCs), collected at new diagnosis, from a patient treated with antithyroid drugs. In DNA form, the CDR3 reads TGTGCCAGCAGTTACTCGCCTACAGGGTATCAGCCCCAGCATTTT. Its protein is CASSYSPTGYQPQHF. Combining the CDR3 with reference TRBV11-2 and TRBJ1-5 gives the whole variable domain EAGVAQSPRYKIIEKRQSVAFWCNPISGHATLYWYQQILGQGPKLLIQFQNNGVVDDSQLPKDRFSAERLKGVDSTLKIQPAKLEDSAVYLCASSYSPTGYQPQHFGDGTRLSIL.